The 23 T cell receptor beta chains in this list originate from one sample, sequenced in a study of blood T cell repertoires in COVID-19. Clones were read by immunoSEQ multiplex PCR, and TCRdb kept only the in-frame ones, dropping some. The repertoire includes roughly 410,000 clones, 70% to 90% of them detected once, and under 3% sits in the top ten. Material for sequencing was peripheral blood. The receptors were gathered from a woman aged 55-69 years with COVID-19, enrolled during active disease.

The rearrangement joins TRBV30 to TRBJ2-2; TRBD1 aligns across 8 bases. The CDR3 contains 14 residues. V shed 7 bases, J shed 2 bases, and the junction held 6 bases outside the gene matches. The germline V gene has CDR1 GTSNPN and CDR2 SVGIG (reference sequence). The DNA for the CDR3 is TGTGCCTTTCGGACAGGGCAAAACACCGGGGAGCTGTTTTTT. Its translation: CAFRTGQNTGELFF.

This clone was counted a few times. The gene calls are TRBV7-3 and TRBJ1-1; no clear D. The CDR3 sequence is 10 residues long. V was pared by 5 bases and J by 11 bases, with 9 bases between. Per germline, CDR1 SGHTA and CDR2 FQGTGA. The CDR3 protein is CASSPLSAFF. CDR3 DNA sequence: TGTGCCAGCAGCCCCCTCTCCGCTTTCTTT.

This chain connects TRBV21-1 to TRBJ1-4; the DNA was not used to check the table's D call, TRBD1. TRBV21-1 is given as a pseudogene. This CDR3 spans 15 amino acids. CDR3 region: CASSKVRTQNEKLFF. CDR3 in DNA: TGTGCCAGCAGCAAAGTGAGGACACAAAATGAAAAACTGTTTTTT.

The rearrangement uses TRBV7-9 and TRBJ1-4; 8 bases are shared with TRBD1. CDR1 and CDR2 from the germline V gene are SEHNR and FQNEAQ (reference sequence). V trimming: 5 bases; J trimming: 2 bases; junction bases outside the gene matches: 7. The CDR3 extends over 16 amino acids. The CDR3 loop reads CASSQQGGRTNEKLFF. The CDR3 region has the DNA TGTGCCAGCAGCCAACAGGGGGGTAGGACTAATGAAAAACTGTTTTTT.

V is TRBV6-1 and J is TRBJ2-1, with D tentatively TRBD2 (6 bases). Germline values: CDR1 MNHNS, CDR2 SASEGT. CDR3 size: 12 residues. With 1 base removed from V and 11 bases from J, the gap between germline ends came to 9 bases. The CDR3 here is CASSEVGRQQFF. The CDR3 nucleotides read TGTGCCAGCAGTGAAGTGGGGAGGCAGCAGTTCTTC.

This rearrangement joins TRBV6-5 to TRBJ1-2; D may be TRBD1 (6 bases). Trimming cost V 11 bases and J 4 bases, with 11 bases left between them. This CDR3 region has 11 residues. The V gene's germline CDR1 is MNHEY and CDR2 SVGAGI. The CDR3 region has the DNA TGTGCCGCCCGACAGGCCTATGGCTACACCTTC. As protein: CAARQAYGYTF.

This clone has a handful of counts. The V gene is TRBV29-1, the J gene TRBJ1-2; 7 bases align to TRBD1. CDR1 is SQVTM and CDR2 is ANQGSEA in the germline V gene. The junction had 12 bases not matched to a gene; V was cut back by 6 bases and J by 2 bases. This CDR3 has 15 amino acids. The CDR3 is CSVLKPGQRNYGYTF. CDR3 DNA: TGCAGCGTGTTAAAACCGGGACAGAGAAACTATGGCTACACCTTC. Based on the CDR3 plus reference TRBV29-1 and TRBJ1-2, the full variable domain is SAVISQKPSRDICQRGTSLTIQCQVDSQVTMMFWYRQQPGQSLTLIATANQGSEATYESGFVIDKFPISRPNLTFSTLTVSNMSPEDSSIYLCSVLKPGQRNYGYTFGSGTRLTVV.

The chain has TRBV5-5 and TRBJ1-2, with 12 bases aligning to TRBD1. Looked up from germline, CDR1 is SGHKS and CDR2 is YYEKEE (reference sequence). V was pared by 3 bases and J by 8 bases, with 5 bases of the junction left unmatched. The CDR3 covers 14 residues. CDR3 sequence (DNA): TGTGCCAGCAGCTCATGGGACAGGGGGCGAGGCTACACCTTC. As protein: CASSSWDRGRGYTF.

V is TRBV11-2 and J is TRBJ2-7, with 7 positions matching TRBD1. The CDR3 has 15 residues. Germline V lookup: CDR1 SGHAT, CDR2 FQNNGV. J was trimmed by 4 bases and V by 0 bases; bases with no gene match: 6. In DNA, the CDR3 is TGTGCCAGCAGCTTAGATGGGACAGTCGTTTACGAGCAGTACTTC. Amino acid sequence: CASSLDGTVVYEQYF.

With respect to this clone: This CDR3 is also generated by other DNA sequences in the sample. V gene TRBV15 combines with J gene TRBJ1-4; perhaps TRBD1 as D (5 bases). Trimming removed 0 bases from V and 4 bases from J, with 6 bases in between. The CDR3 runs to 14 residues. Germline CDR1 LNHNV, CDR2 YYDKDF (reference sequence). CDR3 DNA sequence: TGTGCCACCAGCAGAGATAGGGGTAATGAAAAACTGTTTTTT. The encoded protein is CATSRDRGNEKLFF.

The chain has TRBV3-1 (or the pseudogene TRBV3-2) and TRBJ1-3; tentatively, D is TRBD1 (5 bases). The CDR3 covers 15 residues. The germline CDR1 and CDR2 sequences are LGHDT and YNNKEL (reference sequence). The V end was cut by 4 bases, the J end by 2 bases, with 12 bases between. CDR3 protein: CASSRGGLAGNTIYF. The CDR3 DNA reads TGTGCCAGCAGCCGGGGGGGACTGGCTGGAAACACCATATATTTT.

The chain links TRBV5-1 to TRBJ1-1; possibly TRBD1 for D (5 bases). The CDR3 sequence is 15 residues long. The germline gives CDR1 SGHRS, CDR2 YFSETQ. Trimming removed 5 bases at V and 0 bases at J, with 14 bases between. CDR3 sequence reads: CASREGRAMNTEAFF. CDR3 coding DNA: TGCGCCAGCAGGGAGGGCAGGGCCATGAACACTGAAGCTTTCTTT.

The chain combines TRBV28 with TRBJ2-5; 10 nucleotides agree with TRBD1. V dropped 3 bases and J dropped 5; count of bases not matched to a gene: 9. This CDR3 spans 16 amino acids. CDR1 is MDHEN and CDR2 is SYDVKM in the germline V gene. The CDR3 region is CASSLIDRGPRETQYF. In DNA form, the CDR3 reads TGTGCCAGCAGTTTGATAGACAGGGGGCCGAGGGAGACCCAGTACTTC.

The rearrangement uses TRBV6-5 and TRBJ1-1; D is ambiguous. The V gene lost 2 bases and the J gene lost 6 bases, with 10 bases spanning the gap. Germline V CDR1 and CDR2: MNHEY, SVGAGI. This CDR3 region has 13 residues. CDR3 sequence reads: CASSYQSGAEAFF. CDR3 DNA: TGTGCCAGCAGTTACCAAAGCGGCGCTGAAGCTTTCTTT.

The V call is TRBV6-6, the J call TRBJ2-7, with TRBD1 matching over 10 bases. The trim removed 0 bases at V and 6 bases at J, leaving 5 bases unmatched. From germline, CDR1 is MNHNY and CDR2 SVGAGI (reference sequence). The CDR3 loop spans 15 amino acids. The CDR3 region is CASSYSPGQGTEQYF. As DNA, the CDR3 is TGTGCCAGCAGTTACTCCCCGGGACAGGGGACCGAGCAGTACTTC.

This clone is a singleton in its sample. This rearrangement joins TRBV2 to TRBJ1-2; D may be TRBD1 (6 bases). There are 14 residues in the CDR3. The V gene lost 5 bases and the J gene lost 7 bases, with 17 bases spanning the gap. Germline CDR1 is SNHLY and CDR2 is FYNNEI. CDR3 bases: TGTGCCAGCAGTCGACGACAGGACGAGGTTGGCTACACCTTC. Amino acid sequence: CASSRRQDEVGYTF. The full variable domain, its missing parts supplied by reference TRBV2 and TRBJ1-2, is EPEVTQTPSHQVTQMGQEVILRCVPISNHLYFYWYRQILGQKVEFLVSFYNNEISEKSEIFDDQFSVERPDGSNFTLKIRSTKLEDSAMYFCASSRRQDEVGYTFGSGTRLTVV.

The chain joins TRBV28 to TRBJ2-1, with D maybe TRBD2 (6 bases). The CDR3 runs to 15 residues. Trimming pared 2 bases from V and 7 bases from J, leaving 15 bases between. Germline assignment: CDR1 MDHEN and CDR2 SYDVKM. The CDR3 spells CASSLNRGRGNEQFF. Written as DNA, the CDR3 is TGTGCCAGCAGTTTAAATCGGGGACGGGGGAATGAGCAGTTCTTC.

V usage is TRBV3-1 (or the pseudogene TRBV3-2) and J usage is TRBJ1-2; D may be TRBD1 (5 bases). V shed 1 base and J shed 8 bases, with 14 bases lying between them. The CDR3 consists of 14 residues. Looked up from germline, CDR1 is LGHDT and CDR2 is YNNKEL (reference sequence). CDR3 bases: TGTGCCAGCAGCCAAGGGACATTGGTGCGGGGCTACACCTTC. Translating it yields CASSQGTLVRGYTF.

The J gene is TRBJ1-5, the V gene TRBV5-6; the D is unclear. Trimming took 2 bases from V and 1 from J, leaving 7 bases between them. The CDR3 extends over 14 amino acids. Per the germline V gene, CDR1 is SGHDT and CDR2 is YYEEEE. The CDR3 DNA reads as TGTGCCAGCAGCTTAATTGGCAGCAATCAGCCCCAGCATTTT. Translating gives CASSLIGSNQPQHF.

The V and J genes are TRBV5-1 and TRBJ1-3; 8 bases fit TRBD1. Germline assignment: CDR1 SGHRS and CDR2 YFSETQ. This CDR3 is built from 14 residues. The trim removed 4 bases at V and 3 bases at J, leaving 3 bases unmatched. The CDR3 DNA reads TGCGCCAGCAGCCCGACAGGGGTTGGAAACACCATATATTTT. Protein sequence: CASSPTGVGNTIYF. Based on the CDR3 plus reference TRBV5-1 and TRBJ1-3, the full variable domain is KAGVTQTPRYLIKTRGQQVTLSCSPISGHRSVSWYQQTPGQGLQFLFEYFSETQRNKGNFPGRFSGRQFSNSRSEMNVSTLELGDSALYLCASSPTGVGNTIYFGEGSWLTVV.

The rearrangement joins TRBV7-9 to TRBJ2-2, with 12 nucleotides matching TRBD2. The CDR3 is 17 amino acids. Germline V lookup: CDR1 SEHNR, CDR2 FQNEAQ (reference sequence). Trimming removed 5 bases from V and 2 bases from J; junction bases left unmatched: 6. The CDR3 region is CASSPTSGGINTGELFF. The CDR3 DNA follows: TGTGCCAGCAGCCCCACTAGCGGGGGGATTAACACCGGGGAGCTGTTTTTT.

V gene TRBV10-1 combines with J gene TRBJ2-7; D unclear. CDR3 size: 15 residues. Trimming removed 3 bases from V and 0 bases from J, with 12 bases in between. Germline V lookup: CDR1 WNHNN, CDR2 SYGVQD (reference sequence). The CDR3 nucleotides read TGCGCCAGCAGTGACCCGAGGTCGGGCTCCTACGAGCAGTACTTC. Protein sequence: CASSDPRSGSYEQYF.

The gene calls are TRBV27 and TRBJ2-1; D is uncertain. This CDR3 has 12 residues. Germline V gives CDR1 MNHEY, CDR2 SMNVEV (reference sequence). V was pared by 1 base and J by 7 bases, with 5 bases between. CDR3 region: CASSLFPNEQFF. The DNA for the CDR3 is TGTGCCAGCAGTTTATTCCCAAATGAGCAGTTCTTC.